Below are 9 T cell receptor beta chains sequenced from a single sample in a study of early T cells in non-severe SARS-CoV-2 infection. One entry per CDR3 protein results from TCRdb running MiXCR on the 5' RACE reads. This sample has tens of thousands of distinct CDR3 sequences, with 6% to 7% found just once. Source material: whole blood. These receptor sequences come from an adult who was a healthcare worker with PCR-confirmed SARS-CoV-2 infection or an uninfected control (not recorded which).

This clonotype appeared many times. This rearrangement joins TRBV20-1 to TRBJ2-3; D unclear. Trimming removed 0 bases at V and 1 base at J, with 11 bases between. The CDR3 covers 15 residues. CDR1 is DFQATT and CDR2 is SNEGSKA in the germline V gene (reference sequence). This CDR3 is CSAREPARRTDTQYF. Here the CDR3 DNA reads TGCAGTGCTAGAGAACCAGCGCGGCGCACAGATACGCAGTATTTT.

This clonotype was seen a few times. This sequence joins TRBV18 and TRBJ1-4; 8 bases match TRBD1. V dropped 2 bases and J dropped 8; count of bases not matched to a gene: 13. CDR3 length: 17 residues. Germline-derived CDR1 and CDR2 are KGHSH and LQKENI. CDR3 amino acids: CASSPGPQGGFGEKLFF. The CDR3 region has the DNA TGTGCCAGCTCACCAGGGCCACAGGGGGGCTTCGGAGAAAAACTGTTTTTT.

This clonotype was counted a few times. CDR3 region: CASSLLEASGGFTDTQYF. In DNA form, the CDR3 reads TGTGCCAGCAGCCTTCTGGAGGCTAGCGGGGGATTCACAGATACGCAGTATTTT. J is TRBJ2-3 and V is TRBV7-6, with 10 bases matching TRBD2. This CDR3 region has 18 residues. The V gene's germline CDR1 is SGHVS and CDR2 FNYEAQ. After removal of 5 bases from V and 2 bases from J, the junction contained 13 bases not matched to a gene.

This clonotype was detected a few times. This may be a read error: a much more frequent sequence differs by one nucleotide. The J gene is TRBJ1-1, the V gene TRBV11-2; no reliable D call. Trimming shortened V by 3 bases and J by 0 bases, and 8 bases separated the two germline ends. Germline V gene sequence: CDR1 SGHAT, CDR2 FQNNGV. CDR3 length equals 14 residues. The DNA of the CDR3 is TGTGCCAGCAGCTTGGGCAGGCTGAACACTGAAGCTTTCTTT. Amino acid sequence: CASSLGRLNTEAFF.

This clonotype occurred many times. The V call is TRBV30, the J call TRBJ1-4; D is undetermined. CDR1 and CDR2 (germline): GTSNPN, SVGIG (reference sequence). V was pared by 0 bases and J by 7 bases, with 18 bases between. This CDR3 comprises 16 residues. CDR3 bases: TGTGCCTGGAGTGTACTCTCTGGGGATGCGGGTGAAAAACTGTTTTTT. Protein product: CAWSVLSGDAGEKLFF.

This clonotype was detected a few times. V usage is TRBV29-1 and J usage is TRBJ2-5, with D possibly matching TRBD1 (5 bases). The CDR3 is 13 amino acids. V lost 4 bases to trimming and J lost 4 bases, with 13 bases between them. CDR1 SQVTM and CDR2 ANQGSEA come from the germline V gene. The CDR3 here is CSVGAGAGETQYF. The CDR3, as DNA: TGCAGCGTTGGAGCTGGGGCAGGAGAGACCCAGTACTTC.

V is TRBV6-1 and J is TRBJ2-2; D is unresolved. The CDR3 consists of 13 residues. Trimming removed 4 bases at V and 1 base at J, with 4 bases between. The germline CDR1 and CDR2 sequences are MNHNS and SASEGT. CDR3 loop: CASSVGNTGELFF. CDR3 sequence (DNA): TGTGCCAGCAGTGTGGGGAACACCGGGGAGCTGTTTTTT.

Only a few counts were recorded for this clonotype. The genes are TRBV13 and TRBJ2-1; 11 nucleotides align to TRBD1. The CDR3 is 16 amino acids. Germline CDR1 reads PRHDT; CDR2 reads FYEKMQ (reference sequence). V shed 5 bases, J shed 7 bases, and the junction held 10 bases outside the gene matches. For the CDR3, the DNA is TGTGCCAGCAGCCGTAACGGACAGGGGGCTGTAAATGAGCAGTTCTTC. Its protein product is CASSRNGQGAVNEQFF.

The table lists this clonotype with many counts. This chain links TRBV7-2 with TRBJ2-2; 9 nucleotides line up with TRBD1. V gave up 6 bases and J gave up 0 bases; unmatched junction bases: 11. The CDR3 is 18 amino acids. Germline values: CDR1 SGHTA, CDR2 FQGNSA. CDR3 coding DNA: TGTGCCAGCAGTCGCCACGGGACAGGGAGGGCGAACACCGGGGAGCTGTTTTTT. Its protein product is CASSRHGTGRANTGELFF.